The T cell receptor beta chain described here comes from a study of shared clonotypes between healthy human individuals. The overall study: Each donor's CD4 naive and CD4 memory cells filled three plates apiece, CD8 naive two, and CD8 memory one.

Participating donors were healthy, HIV-negative adults free of recent acute infections or vaccinations. The CDR3 spans 17 residues. The V end was cut by 5 bases, the J end by 4 bases, with 21 bases between. Germline CDR1 and CDR2: MDHEN and SYDVKM. In the authors' workflow: As immunoSEQ supplied junction-only sequences (without quality scores), filtering differed. Assay: immunoSEQ multiplex PCR; the TCRdb copy retains only in-frame clones and omits some. V and J calls and clone size follow that table, whereas D and trimming were derived from the DNA. The table lists roughly 700,000 clones, about 74% of them singletons, with less than 2% in the top ten.

This clonotype originated in a woman aged 25 to 39 in good health. J is TRBJ1-5 and V is TRBV28; perhaps TRBD1 as D (5 bases). Sequencing was carried out using memory CD4+ T cells sorted from blood. Subset denoted: CD45RA-negative fraction. CDR3 sequence reads: CASSPREYRSTNQPQHF. The DNA of the CDR3 is TGTGCCAGCAGTCCCCGTGAGTACAGGAGTACTAATCAGCCCCAGCATTTT.